Reported below is one T cell receptor (beta chain). Antigen specificity is unknown. Relative to the germline gene, one junction end is altered; a read error may explain this. A constant-region primer served to make TCR beta cDNA from around 500 ng total RNA. Libraries covering TCR beta were generated through three nested multiplex PCR rounds (using a slightly modified ARM-PCR). TCRdb ran MiXCR on the multiplex PCR reads and lists one entry per CDR3 protein. In the table there are about 54,000 distinct CDR3 sequences, over 65% of which are singletons. The roughly 18-34 mg bulk tissue piece was not sorted before simultaneous RNA and DNA extraction. Surgery removed the patients' primary liver carcinoma. This sample was included in a study of tumor-infiltrating lymphocytes in primary liver carcinoma. Findings of the study overall: Reduced overlap was seen in tumor-adjacent and tumor-blood pairs versus tumor region pairs.

This clonotype was obtained from a middle-aged man with primary liver carcinoma and hepatitis B virus infection. The sequenced sample consisted of liver tumor tissue from sampling region 2. The subset was: tumor region T2, inferior pole.

CDR3 region: CASSFRQETYEQYF. The CDR3 nucleotides read TGTGCCAGCAGCTTCCGACAGGAAACCTACGAGCAGTATTTC. The V gene is TRBV14, the J gene TRBJ2-7; a weak D match, TRBD1 (6 bases). Germline V gene lookup returns CDR1 SGHDN and CDR2 FVKESK. The CDR3 is made up of 14 amino acids. The whole variable domain, remainder taken from reference TRBV14 and TRBJ2-7, is EAGVTQFPSHSVIEKGQTVTLRCDPISGHDNLYWYRRVMGKEIKFLLHFVKESKQDESGMPNNRFLAERTGGTYSTLKVQPAELEDSGVYFCASSFRQETYEQYFGPGTRLTVT.